These T cell receptor beta chains were read from a single sample in a study of T cells in Graves' hyperthyroidism and ophthalmopathy. TCRdb processed the multiplex PCR reads anew with MiXCR; each CDR3 protein has one entry. This sample has about 720,000 distinct CDR3 sequences, with around 15% found just once. The sample comprised blood. These receptors all stem from a man aged 18 to 29 with Graves' hyperthyroidism. Each CDR3 is given with its conserved first and last residue. Fields, in order: J gene, V gene, D gene, clone size, CDR3 DNA, CDR3 protein. D genes are given only for firm matches. Clone size is not always given. Where it is, it says once, few, many or a class for expanded clones.

j_call: TRBJ2-7; v_call: TRBV28; d_call: .; clone_size: many; cdr3_nt: TGTGCCAGCAGTTTAAGGGACCGAAACTACGAGCAGTACTTC; cdr3_aa: CASSLRDRNYEQYF
j_call: TRBJ1-5; v_call: TRBV10-3; d_call: .; clone_size: .; cdr3_nt: TGTGCCATCAGACAGGGAACTTTTAGCAATCAGCCCCAGCATTTT; cdr3_aa: CAIRQGTFSNQPQHF
j_call: TRBJ2-1; v_call: TRBV6-1; d_call: .; clone_size: few; cdr3_nt: TGTGCCAGCAGTCCGACCGGGTCAGCGGGCAATGAGCAGTTCTTC; cdr3_aa: CASSPTGSAGNEQFF
j_call: TRBJ2-1; v_call: TRBV4-3; d_call: TRBD1; clone_size: .; cdr3_nt: TGCGCCAGCAGCCAAGATTGGAACAGGGGGCGGAATGAGCAGTTCTTC; cdr3_aa: CASSQDWNRGRNEQFF
j_call: TRBJ1-5; v_call: TRBV28; d_call: .; clone_size: many; cdr3_nt: TGTGCCAGCAGTGGGGACCCGATGGTGCCCCAGCATTTT; cdr3_aa: CASSGDPMVPQHF
j_call: TRBJ2-7; v_call: TRBV18; d_call: TRBD2; clone_size: many; cdr3_nt: TGTGCCAGCTCACCAACTAGCGGGAGCCGCCACGAGCAGTACTTC; cdr3_aa: CASSPTSGSRHEQYF
j_call: TRBJ2-7; v_call: TRBV29-1; d_call: .; clone_size: few; cdr3_nt: TGCAGCGTTGGAAACTATGTCTACGAGCAGTACTTC; cdr3_aa: CSVGNYVYEQYF
j_call: TRBJ1-5; v_call: TRBV6-9; d_call: TRBD1; clone_size: .; cdr3_nt: TGTGCCGGCAGTTACGCGGGACAGGGGAGTCAGCCCCAGCATTTT; cdr3_aa: CAGSYAGQGSQPQHF
j_call: TRBJ2-7; v_call: TRBV4-1; d_call: TRBD2; clone_size: many; cdr3_nt: TGCGCCAGCAGCCGGGGGCGGACTAGCGGGAGTGGATACGAGCAGTACTTC; cdr3_aa: CASSRGRTSGSGYEQYF
j_call: TRBJ2-4; v_call: TRBV5-1; d_call: .; clone_size: .; cdr3_nt: TGCGCCAGCAGCAGTGGTGGGGGACCCCAAAACATTCAGTACTTC; cdr3_aa: CASSSGGGPQNIQYF
j_call: TRBJ2-3; v_call: TRBV14; d_call: .; clone_size: many; cdr3_nt: TGTGCCAGCAGCCCTAATCCCGGGACATCCAGCACAGATACGCAGTATTTT; cdr3_aa: CASSPNPGTSSTDTQYF
j_call: TRBJ2-7; v_call: TRBV20-1; d_call: .; clone_size: .; cdr3_nt: TGCAGTGCTAGAGATCCTAGTCTCTCCTACGAGCAGTACTTC; cdr3_aa: CSARDPSLSYEQYF
j_call: TRBJ1-4; v_call: TRBV7-8; d_call: .; clone_size: many; cdr3_nt: TGTGCCAGCAGCTCCCGGGACGGGTATGAAAAACTGTTTTTT; cdr3_aa: CASSSRDGYEKLFF
j_call: TRBJ2-3; v_call: TRBV20-1; d_call: TRBD2; clone_size: .; cdr3_nt: TGCAGCACTAGCGGGGCCACAGATACGCAGTATTTT; cdr3_aa: CSTSGATDTQYF
j_call: TRBJ2-1; v_call: TRBV10-3; d_call: TRBD1; clone_size: many; cdr3_nt: TGTGCCATCAGTGGTTCCGGGACAGGGCTAAGCTCCTACAATGAGCAGTTCTTC; cdr3_aa: CAISGSGTGLSSYNEQFF
j_call: TRBJ2-7; v_call: TRBV3-1; d_call: TRBD1; clone_size: .; cdr3_nt: TGTGCCAGCAGCCCACGGGGGACAGGGGCCCACGAGCAGTACTTC; cdr3_aa: CASSPRGTGAHEQYF
j_call: TRBJ2-1; v_call: TRBV20-1; d_call: .; clone_size: .; cdr3_nt: TGCAGTGCTAGACCCGGTCTAATGGCCGGGTATGAGCAGTTCTTC; cdr3_aa: CSARPGLMAGYEQFF
j_call: TRBJ2-7; v_call: TRBV6-5; d_call: TRBD2; clone_size: .; cdr3_nt: TGTGCCAGCAGTTATCGAGGACTAGACAGCTCCTACGAGCAGTACTTC; cdr3_aa: CASSYRGLDSSYEQYF
j_call: TRBJ2-1; v_call: TRBV20-1; d_call: .; clone_size: many; cdr3_nt: TGCAGTGCTAGAGATTGGACAGGGAGGGTCAATGAGCAGTTCTTC; cdr3_aa: CSARDWTGRVNEQFF
j_call: TRBJ2-7; v_call: TRBV6-1; d_call: .; clone_size: few; cdr3_nt: TGTGCCAGCAGTGAAGAAGACAACCCTCCCATCTACGAGCAGTACTTC; cdr3_aa: CASSEEDNPPIYEQYF
j_call: TRBJ2-7; v_call: TRBV7-2; d_call: TRBD2; clone_size: few; cdr3_nt: TGTGCCAGCAGCCTACTAGCGATAAGCTCCTACAATGAGCAGTACTTC; cdr3_aa: CASSLLAISSYNEQYF
j_call: TRBJ1-2; v_call: TRBV6-1; d_call: .; clone_size: many; cdr3_nt: TGTGCCAGCATCCAAGGGGGGGCTGGGGGCTACACCTTC; cdr3_aa: CASIQGGAGGYTF
j_call: TRBJ1-1; v_call: TRBV27; d_call: TRBD1; clone_size: few; cdr3_nt: TGTGCCAGCAGTTTACTAGGGGGCGGCACTGAAGCTTTCTTT; cdr3_aa: CASSLLGGGTEAFF
j_call: TRBJ1-4; v_call: TRBV4-3; d_call: .; clone_size: few; cdr3_nt: TGCGCCAGCAGCCAAGTTCAGGGTGGGGAGACTAATGAAAAACTGTTTTTT; cdr3_aa: CASSQVQGGETNEKLFF
j_call: TRBJ2-4; v_call: TRBV27; d_call: .; clone_size: many; cdr3_nt: TGTGCCAGCAGTTTGTTGAGGGCTCGTGACATTCAGTACTTC; cdr3_aa: CASSLLRARDIQYF
j_call: TRBJ1-5; v_call: TRBV27; d_call: .; clone_size: .; cdr3_nt: TGTGCCAGCAGGGCAATCGCAGGAAGTAATCAGCCCCAGCATTTT; cdr3_aa: CASRAIAGSNQPQHF
j_call: TRBJ2-4; v_call: TRBV12-3/TRBV12-4; d_call: TRBD2; clone_size: .; cdr3_nt: TGTGCCAGCAGCCCGGGGGGGGGGGCCAAAAACATTCAGTACTTC; cdr3_aa: CASSPGGGAKNIQYF
j_call: TRBJ1-1; v_call: TRBV19; d_call: TRBD1; clone_size: many; cdr3_nt: TGTGCCAGTATCCCAGACAGGGATGAGACTGAAGCTTTCTTT; cdr3_aa: CASIPDRDETEAFF
j_call: TRBJ2-7; v_call: TRBV28; d_call: .; clone_size: many; cdr3_nt: TGTGCCAGCAGTTACACCTACGAGCAGTACTTC; cdr3_aa: CASSYTYEQYF
j_call: TRBJ1-3; v_call: TRBV18; d_call: .; clone_size: many; cdr3_nt: TGTGCCAGCTCACCTGGCTCTGGAAACACCATATATTTT; cdr3_aa: CASSPGSGNTIYF
j_call: TRBJ1-6; v_call: TRBV20-1; d_call: .; clone_size: many; cdr3_nt: TGCAGTGCTAGAGATTGGACTCTTTTAGGACAGAGAATTTCACCCCTCCACTTT; cdr3_aa: CSARDWTLLGQRISPLHF
j_call: TRBJ2-2; v_call: TRBV7-9; d_call: .; clone_size: few; cdr3_nt: TGTGCCAGCAGCTTCAAAACCGGGGAGCTGTTTTTT; cdr3_aa: CASSFKTGELFF
j_call: TRBJ1-5; v_call: TRBV30; d_call: .; clone_size: many; cdr3_nt: TGTGCCTGGAGTGTACGTCGGGATCAGCCCCAGCATTTT; cdr3_aa: CAWSVRRDQPQHF
j_call: TRBJ2-1; v_call: TRBV2; d_call: TRBD1; clone_size: .; cdr3_nt: TGTGCCAGCACCCTCGGGACAGGGAAACACAATGAGCAGTTCTTC; cdr3_aa: CASTLGTGKHNEQFF
j_call: TRBJ2-1; v_call: TRBV28; d_call: TRBD2; clone_size: many; cdr3_nt: TGTGCCAGCACTCGGACTAGCGGGAGGACCAACAATGAGCAGTTCTTC; cdr3_aa: CASTRTSGRTNNEQFF
j_call: TRBJ1-2; v_call: TRBV4-2; d_call: .; clone_size: .; cdr3_nt: TGTGCCAGCAGCCAGGGCCCTCCCTATGGCTACACCTTC; cdr3_aa: CASSQGPPYGYTF
j_call: TRBJ2-5; v_call: TRBV28; d_call: .; clone_size: .; cdr3_nt: TGTGCCAGCAGTTTATCCCGGGGGGCAGGGGGGATCGGAGAGACCCAGTACTTC; cdr3_aa: CASSLSRGAGGIGETQYF
j_call: TRBJ2-7; v_call: TRBV2; d_call: TRBD2; clone_size: few; cdr3_nt: TGTGCCGGCATCCCTACTAGCGGAACTTATTACGAGCAGTACTTC; cdr3_aa: CAGIPTSGTYYEQYF
j_call: TRBJ2-7; v_call: TRBV20-1; d_call: TRBD2; clone_size: many; cdr3_nt: TGCAGTGCTTCCCTGGAGAGGAAGAGAACGGGAGGGCACTACGAGCAGTACTTC; cdr3_aa: CSASLERKRTGGHYEQYF
j_call: TRBJ1-5; v_call: TRBV7-9; d_call: .; clone_size: few; cdr3_nt: TGTGCCAGCAGCCCAGACGCGGGTTATAGCAATCAGCCCCAGCATTTT; cdr3_aa: CASSPDAGYSNQPQHF
j_call: TRBJ2-7; v_call: TRBV4-2; d_call: TRBD2; clone_size: .; cdr3_nt: TGTGCCAGCAGCCCGTTAAGCGGGGACCCCTACGAGCAGTACTTC; cdr3_aa: CASSPLSGDPYEQYF